This TCR beta chain was identified in a study of blood T cell repertoires in COVID-19. Overall study context: Samples of COVID-19 (acute and convalescent) were obtained from the United States, Italy and Spain. From T cells, B-cell-depleted T cells, or PBMCs came the material, which was cDNA or gDNA.

The CDR3 has 14 amino acids. In germline, CDR1 is SGHNT, CDR2 YYREEE (reference sequence). The V end lost 0 bases, the J end lost 6 bases, and 11 bases lay between the germline ends. Per the study methods: Researchers report that nucleated cell counts were estimated from reference gene primer amplification. Some clones are missing from TCRdb's copy, which holds only in-frame ones; the method was immunoSEQ multiplex PCR. V, J and clone size derive from that table, while D and trimming were established from the DNA sequence. The sample carries 200,000 to 300,000 clones, around four fifths recorded once.

The V and J genes are TRBV5-4 and TRBJ2-3; TRBD2 is a possible D gene (6 bases). The sequence was collected from a man aged 60 to 69 with acute or convalescent COVID-19. The sample taken for sequencing was peripheral blood. The CDR3 nucleotides are TGTGCCAGCAGCTTGGTGCGGGGCGGGGATACGCAGTATTTT. This codes for CASSLVRGGDTQYF.